These 30 T cell receptor beta chains came from one sample sequenced in a study of blood T cells in healthy people across ages (dated by TCRdb to between 2015 and 2016). The method behind the library was 5' RACE. TCRdb lists the instrument as Illumina HiSeq 2500. A second PCR of roughly 7 to 12 cycles was performed with a sample-barcoded 5' primer and a J-beta primer mix. TCRdb ran its own pipeline on the public reads, namely fastp trimming at Q25 and MiXCR clone calling, and kept in-frame beta chains. One record per CDR3 amino acid sequence lists the most common genes and DNA. The sample profile shows 800,000 to 950,000 distinct CDR3 sequences; around 29% of them were found once. The top ten clones comprise more than 8.5% of the sample. These data were likewise used in another study, on T cells of mothers and their children.

The sequencing sample was made of blood. These receptors all stem from a woman in her thirties or forties in good health.

The CDR3 nucleotides are TGTGCCAGCAGAACCAGGGGGGGCGAAGAAAAACTGTTTTTT. It translates to CASRTRGGEEKLFF. The J gene is TRBJ1-4, the V gene TRBV12-3 or TRBV12-4; 7 bases line up with TRBD1. The ends lost 6 bases at V and 8 bases at J; junction bases unmatched: 9. The CDR3 totals 14 residues.

The chain links TRBV10-3 to TRBJ1-4; 10 bases are shared with TRBD1. CDR3 size: 15 residues. Germline assignment: CDR1 ENHRY and CDR2 SYGVKD. The junction had 9 bases not matched to a gene; V was cut back by 2 bases and J by 12 bases. The CDR3, as DNA: TGTGCCATCAGTGAGGCTGGGACAGGGGTTGCCCAACTGTTTTTT. Translated, it gives CAISEAGTGVAQLFF.

This clonotype has more than one count but fewer than ten. The rearrangement links TRBV7-3 to TRBJ2-2; 12 nucleotides line up with TRBD2. The junction had 11 bases not matched to a gene; V was cut back by 5 bases and J by 7 bases. The CDR3 extends over 17 amino acids. Germline lookup yields CDR1 SGHTA and CDR2 FQGTGA. The CDR3 is CASSPAGLAGGIGELFF. CDR3 nucleotide sequence: TGTGCCAGCAGCCCCGCCGGGCTAGCGGGGGGGATCGGGGAGCTGTTTTTT.

The table lists this clonotype with a few counts. CDR3 bases: TGCGCCAGCAACCCACTAGCGGGCGGGAGCGGGGAGCTGTTTTTT. Amino acids: CASNPLAGGSGELFF. V usage is TRBV4-3 and J usage is TRBJ2-2; the match to TRBD2 covers 9 bases. Germline CDR1 is LGHNA and CDR2 is YSLEER. Trimming cost V 7 bases and J 7 bases; bases outside gene matches: 10. The length of the CDR3 is 15 residues.

This clonotype was detected many times. The chain recombines TRBV28 with TRBJ1-2, with D maybe TRBD1 (6 bases). Trimming pared 8 bases from V and 2 bases from J, leaving 9 bases between. Germline assignment: CDR1 MDHEN and CDR2 SYDVKM. The CDR3 runs 12 residues. CDR3 residues: CASRTANYGYTF. CDR3 in DNA: TGTGCCAGCCGGACAGCCAACTATGGCTACACCTTC.

This chain links TRBV27 with TRBJ1-1; TRBD1 agrees at 7 bases. CDR3 length equals 17 residues. Germline CDR1 MNHEY, CDR2 SMNVEV (reference sequence). Germline trimming cut 3 bases from V and 5 bases from J; bases unmatched to any gene: 15. CDR3 region: CASSFNPLQGRGTEAFF. The CDR3 nucleotides read TGTGCCAGCAGTTTCAACCCCCTACAGGGGAGGGGAACTGAAGCTTTCTTT.

This clonotype was observed a handful of times. The rearrangement joins TRBV5-1 to TRBJ1-1; D is perhaps TRBD1 (6 bases). Germline V gives CDR1 SGHRS, CDR2 YFSETQ. The germline V and J ends were trimmed by 4 bases and 0 bases, with 10 bases remaining between them. This CDR3 is 14 amino acids long. The CDR3 is CASSGGTLNTEAFF. The CDR3 DNA reads as TGCGCCAGCAGCGGAGGGACACTGAACACTGAAGCTTTCTTT.

This clonotype was observed a handful of times. The J gene is TRBJ2-5, the V gene TRBV2; the D gene could be TRBD1 or TRBD2 (5 bases each). The CDR3 has 13 residues. Germline V CDR1 and CDR2: SNHLY, FYNNEI. Trimming took off 9 bases at V and 1 base at J, with 12 bases between the two ends. The CDR3 bases are TGTGCCAGTTACCGGGGCCTCCAAGAGACCCAGTACTTC. Translating gives CASYRGLQETQYF.

This clonotype appeared once. V gene TRBV12-3 or TRBV12-4 combines with J gene TRBJ2-1; TRBD2 matches 11 bases. The CDR3 is 15 residues long. V lost 6 bases to trimming and J lost 6 bases; unmatched junction nucleotides: 7. The CDR3 nucleotides read TGTGCCAGCAGGATTGGGACTAGCGGTACCAATGAGCAGTTCTTC. It translates to CASRIGTSGTNEQFF.

This clonotype was picked up many times. J is TRBJ1-1 and V is TRBV9; D is unclear. This CDR3 comprises 14 residues. Trimming cost V 3 bases and J 1 base, with 10 bases left between them. Germline V gene sequence: CDR1 SGDLS, CDR2 YYNGEE. The CDR3 protein is CASSARRENTEAFF. The CDR3 nucleotides are TGTGCCAGCAGCGCCCGAAGGGAGAACACTGAAGCTTTCTTT.

This clonotype turned up a few times. This chain joins TRBV11-3 and TRBJ1-1; D is uncertain. Germline-derived CDR1 and CDR2 are SGHNT and YENEEA. Trimming cost V 8 bases and J 2 bases, with 12 bases left between them. CDR3 size: 13 residues. The CDR3 region is CASRLGENTEAFF. The CDR3 DNA sequence: TGTGCCAGCCGTTTGGGTGAAAACACTGAAGCTTTCTTT.

This clonotype was observed a handful of times. The chain recombines TRBV5-5 with TRBJ2-3, with D hard to call. The CDR3 is 14 amino acids. Deletions cut 2 bases from V and 0 bases from J, with 7 bases between. Germline CDR1 is SGHKS and CDR2 is YYEKEE (reference sequence). The CDR3 DNA is TGTGCCAGCAGCTTCCGTATCAGCACAGATACGCAGTATTTT. This gives the protein CASSFRISTDTQYF.

This clonotype has a handful of counts. The chain recombines TRBV7-3 with TRBJ2-6; TRBD1 matches at 8 bases. V shed 5 bases and J 0 bases; nucleotides not matched to a gene: 9. CDR1 is SGHTA, CDR2 FQGTGA, per germline. CDR3 length: 18 amino acids. The CDR3 loop reads CASSKTGQASSGANVLTF. As DNA, the CDR3 is TGTGCCAGCAGCAAAACGGGACAGGCCAGCTCTGGGGCCAACGTCCTGACTTTC. Variable domain in full (rest from reference TRBV7-3 and TRBJ2-6): GAGVSQTPSNKVTEKGKYVELRCDPISGHTALYWYRQSLGQGPEFLIYFQGTGAADDSGLPNDRFFAVRPEGSVSTLKIQRTERGDSAVYLCASSKTGQASSGANVLTFGAGSRLTVL.

This clonotype was counted ten times or more. The gene calls are TRBV20-1 and TRBJ2-5; 16 bases fit TRBD2. This CDR3 comprises 16 residues. CDR1 and CDR2 from the germline V gene are DFQATT and SNEGSKA (reference sequence). Losses at the gene ends were 5 bases for V and 2 bases for J; bases not matched to a gene: 5. The CDR3: CSAAGLAGGRQETQYF. The CDR3 DNA reads TGCAGTGCTGCGGGACTAGCGGGGGGGCGGCAAGAGACCCAGTACTTC.

This clonotype occurred a few times. V gene TRBV20-1 combines with J gene TRBJ1-1; a possible D gene is TRBD1 (6 bases). The CDR3 length is 14 residues. V was pared by 4 bases and J by 1 base, with 13 bases between. CDR1 and CDR2 (germline): DFQATT, SNEGSKA (reference sequence). For the CDR3, the DNA is TGCAGTGCTACAGGGGCTTCAAAGAACACTGAAGCTTTCTTT. Amino acid sequence: CSATGASKNTEAFF.

This chain connects TRBV24-1 to TRBJ2-7; D unclear. The J call is in doubt because the DNA end fits TRBJ2-5 better. The V gene's germline CDR1 is KGHDR and CDR2 SFDVKD. The CDR3 runs 13 residues. For the CDR3, the DNA is TGTGCCACCAGTGATTCCGTACAGACGACCCAGTACTTC. Residues: CATSDSVQTTQYF.

This clonotype was detected only a few times. The rearrangement uses TRBV5-6 and TRBJ2-2; 8 bases map to TRBD1. Germline-derived CDR1 and CDR2 are SGHDT and YYEEEE. This CDR3 is built from 17 residues. V shed 4 bases and J 5 bases; nucleotides not matched to a gene: 13. The CDR3: CASSPGQGRQRTGELFF. CDR3 bases: TGTGCCAGCAGCCCAGGACAGGGCAGGCAGAGGACCGGGGAGCTGTTTTTT.

About this clonotype: Likely a read error: the CDR3 ends without its conserved phenylalanine or tryptophan. The DNA is left out, because the CDR3 cannot be placed on it with certainty; the CDR3 is given as TCRdb lists it. This chain connects TRBV6-5 to TRBJ1-2. The CDR3 length equals 15 residues, ends included. The V gene's germline CDR1 is MNHEY and CDR2 SVGAGI. This CDR3 is CASSWTSGANYGYTL.

Worth noting for this clonotype: A clone one base away is much larger, so this may be a read error. The V gene is TRBV20-1, the J gene TRBJ2-7; 8 nucleotides line up with TRBD1. The CDR3 is 16 residues long. V lost 2 bases to trimming and J lost 6 bases; unmatched junction nucleotides: 15. Germline V gene lookup returns CDR1 DFQATT and CDR2 SNEGSKA (reference sequence). CDR3 sequence (DNA): TGCAGTGCTAGACCTTCCGACAGGGGACTTTCTATCGAGCAGTACTTC. It specifies CSARPSDRGLSIEQYF.

The chain is built from TRBV6-5 and TRBJ2-2; tentatively, D is TRBD1 (7 bases). The CDR3 sequence is 16 residues long. The ends were cut back, 3 bases at V and 2 bases at J, with 13 bases in the middle. CDR1 is MNHEY and CDR2 is SVGAGI in the germline V gene. Written as DNA, the CDR3 is TGTGCCAGCAGTTATTTCAGGGGGGATAACACCGGGGAGCTGTTTTTT. This translates into CASSYFRGDNTGELFF.

The sample holds a few counts of this clonotype. This sequence joins TRBV29-1 and TRBJ1-1; D is possibly TRBD1 (5 bases). This CDR3 region has 13 residues. Germline CDR1 is SQVTM and CDR2 is ANQGSEA. With 3 bases removed from V and 5 bases from J, the gap between germline ends came to 13 bases. In DNA form, the CDR3 reads TGCAGCGTTGAGGAAAACCGGGGGACTGAAGCTTTCTTT. Translating it yields CSVEENRGTEAFF.

The genes are TRBV6-1 and TRBJ1-2; 12 nucleotides agree with TRBD1. The V segment lost 6 bases and the J segment 1 base; nucleotides outside the gene matches: 9. CDR3 length: 17 residues. The V gene's germline CDR1 is MNHNS and CDR2 SASEGT. In DNA form, the CDR3 reads TGTGCCAGCAGCCTCCGGGACAGGGGGCAGGATAACTATGGCTACACCTTC. This translates into CASSLRDRGQDNYGYTF.

This clonotype was seen a few times. The chain has TRBV28 and TRBJ1-2; D is ambiguous. This CDR3 is built from 14 residues. CDR1 is MDHEN and CDR2 is SYDVKM in the germline V gene. The V end lost 4 bases, the J end lost 0 bases, and 9 bases lay between the germline ends. CDR3: CASSYTLANYGYTF. As DNA, the CDR3 is TGTGCCAGCAGTTATACCCTAGCTAACTATGGCTACACCTTC.

This clonotype has at least ten counts. V is TRBV29-1 and J is TRBJ2-1; 13 bases match TRBD2. This CDR3 spans 16 amino acids. J lost 4 bases, V lost 0 bases, and 3 bases had no gene match. The germline CDR1 and CDR2 sequences are SQVTM and ANQGSEA. In nucleotides, the CDR3 is TGCAGCGTTGAAGACGGGACTAGCGGGGTATACAATGAGCAGTTCTTC. Amino acid sequence: CSVEDGTSGVYNEQFF.

With respect to this clonotype: One junction end does not reproduce the germline sequence, and a read error may be involved. V gene TRBV5-8 combines with J gene TRBJ1-5, with D uncertain. The CDR3 contains 13 residues. CDR1 and CDR2 (germline): SGHTS, YDEGEE. CDR3 DNA: TGTGCCAGCAGCAATAACCATGGTCAGCCCCGGCATTTT. This sequence encodes CASSNNHGQPRHF.

Turning to this clonotype: This may be a read error, as it is one base from a much larger clone. For the CDR3, the DNA is TGCGCCAGCAGCTTGGACAGGGAAGAGACCCAGTTCTTC. Translation gives CASSLDREETQFF. The rearrangement uses TRBV5-1 and TRBJ2-5, with D possibly being TRBD1 (6 bases). The DNA end is more similar to TRBJ2-1, so the J call may be wrong. The CDR3 runs 13 residues. In germline, CDR1 is SGHRS, CDR2 YFSETQ.

V gene TRBV4-1 combines with J gene TRBJ2-5; D is possibly TRBD2 (5 bases). Per germline, CDR1 MGHRA and CDR2 YSYEKL. This CDR3 contains 14 residues. Between the trimmed V and J ends, which lost 4 bases and 4 bases, there was a span of 13 bases. The CDR3, as DNA: TGCGCCAGCAGCCCGACTAACGGAGCAGAGACCCAGTACTTC. Amino acid sequence: CASSPTNGAETQYF.

Of note for this clonotype: A read error may be the cause here, since a much bigger clone is one base away. The V gene is TRBV12-3 or TRBV12-4, the J gene TRBJ2-3, with TRBD2 as a possible D gene (5 bases). There are 16 residues in the CDR3. The CDR3 DNA is TGTGCCAGCAGGTTAGTCGGGGTACTAGGAACAGATACGCAGTATTTT. It encodes CASRLVGVLGTDTQYF.

This clonotype came up many times. The genes are TRBV7-9 and TRBJ1-1; unclear D gene. The CDR3 has 12 residues. Germline V gene lookup returns CDR1 SEHNR and CDR2 FQNEAQ (reference sequence). V gave up 5 bases and J gave up 4 bases, with 8 bases separating them. The CDR3 DNA sequence: TGTGCCAGCAGCCCGGCAGTCACTGAAGCTTTCTTT. Its protein product is CASSPAVTEAFF. Together with reference TRBV7-9 and TRBJ1-1, the CDR3 gives the full variable domain: DTGVSQNPRHKITKRGQNVTFRCDPISEHNRLYWYRQTLGQGPEFLTYFQNEAQLEKSRLLSDRFSAERPKGSFSTLEIQRTEQGDSAMYLCASSPAVTEAFFGQGTRLTVV.

Regarding this clonotype: The junction departs from germline at one end; a sequencing error may be responsible. V gene TRBV7-9 combines with J gene TRBJ1-2; 7 nucleotides agree with TRBD1. Germline CDR1 and CDR2: SEHNR and FQNEAQ (reference sequence). The CDR3 is 15 residues long. The CDR3 reads CASSLGDRVSFGCTF. The CDR3, as DNA: TGTGCCAGCAGCTTAGGAGACAGGGTCTCCTTCGGCTGCACCTTC.